The 31 T cell receptor beta chains below come from one sample, sequenced in a study of Graves' ophthalmopathy and Graves' hyperthyroidism. RNA transcripts yielded amplified TCR beta CDR3 regions. HTBI primers were used in a first-round RT-PCR, which preceded a second-round multiplex PCR. One entry per CDR3 protein results from TCRdb running MiXCR on the multiplex PCR reads. The table includes roughly 500,000 distinct CDR3 sequences, over 13% detected once. Sequences were obtained from blood. The source of these receptors is a woman under 40 with Graves' ophthalmopathy.

This clonotype showed up many times. The rearrangement joins TRBV12-3 or TRBV12-4 to TRBJ2-7, with 8 bases matching TRBD1. The trim removed 6 bases at V and 7 bases at J, leaving 11 bases unmatched. The CDR3 contains 14 residues. The CDR3: CASRYRTGKVEQYF. The CDR3 DNA reads TGTGCCAGCAGATACAGGACAGGGAAGGTTGAGCAGTACTTC.

At least ten counts were recorded for this clonotype. The chain uses TRBV11-2 and TRBJ2-7; the D is unclear. V was pared by 1 base and J by 3 bases, with 4 bases between. Germline lookup yields CDR1 SGHAT and CDR2 FQNNGV. This CDR3 region has 12 residues. The CDR3 DNA reads as TGTGCCAGCAGCTTAGCAATCTACGAGCAGTACTTC. This sequence encodes CASSLAIYEQYF. Full variable domain (remainder filled in from reference TRBV11-2 and TRBJ2-7): EAGVAQSPRYKIIEKRQSVAFWCNPISGHATLYWYQQILGQGPKLLIQFQNNGVVDDSQLPKDRFSAERLKGVDSTLKIQPAKLEDSAVYLCASSLAIYEQYFGPGTRLTVT.

The sample holds many counts of this clonotype. The chain is built from TRBV18 and TRBJ2-7; D is undetermined. The CDR3 has 16 amino acids. Germline V gene data show CDR1 as KGHSH and CDR2 as LQKENI. The V end was cut by 3 bases, the J end by 6 bases, with 21 bases between. The CDR3, as DNA: TGTGCCAGCTCACCCCCGATAGGTTTTACGTCGGCCGAGCAGTACTTC. Translating it yields CASSPPIGFTSAEQYF.

This clonotype was observed at least ten times. The gene calls are TRBV12-3 or TRBV12-4 and TRBJ2-7; 11 nucleotides align to TRBD2. Germline trimming cut 5 bases from V and 1 base from J; bases unmatched to any gene: 4. CDR3 length: 15 amino acids. The CDR3 nucleotides are TGTGCCAGCAGTCTTAGCGGGGGGGTATCCTACGAGCAGTACTTC. This sequence encodes CASSLSGGVSYEQYF.

The V and J genes are TRBV7-8 and TRBJ2-2; TRBD2 matches at 14 bases. CDR1 SGHVS and CDR2 FQNEAQ come from the germline V gene. J lost 8 bases, V lost 4 bases, and 6 bases had no gene match. The CDR3 is 16 amino acids. CDR3 sequence reads: CASSSGLAGVTGELFF. The CDR3 DNA is TGTGCCAGCAGCTCGGGACTAGCGGGAGTTACGGGGGAGCTGTTTTTT. The full variable domain, rest sourced from reference TRBV7-8 and TRBJ2-2, is GAGVSQSPRYKVAKRGQDVALRCDPISGHVSLFWYQQALGQGPEFLTYFQNEAQLDKSGLPSDRFFAERPEGSVSTLKIQRTQQEDSAVYLCASSSGLAGVTGELFFGEGSRLTVL.

The gene calls are TRBV12-3 or TRBV12-4 and TRBJ1-2; no clear D gene. The CDR3 covers 15 residues. V lost 5 bases, J lost 3 bases, and 16 bases lay in between. The DNA for the CDR3 is TGTGCCAGCAGTCTGACTCAACCTGGGGACTATGGCTACACCTTC. It is translated as CASSLTQPGDYGYTF.

The V and J genes are TRBV24-1 and TRBJ1-2, with D possibly matching TRBD1 (6 bases). The CDR3 is 15 residues long. Trimming removed 1 base from V and 6 bases from J, with 14 bases in between. Germline V gives CDR1 KGHDR, CDR2 SFDVKD. CDR3 sequence (DNA): TGTGCCACCAGTGATTTAGGGGGTAGCTTGCATGGCTACACCTTC. This sequence encodes CATSDLGGSLHGYTF.

This clonotype came up many times. The chain employs TRBV29-1 and TRBJ2-7, with D unresolved. This CDR3 contains 12 residues. Trimming shortened V by 7 bases and J by 4 bases, and 14 bases separated the two germline ends. Germline V CDR1 and CDR2: SQVTM, ANQGSEA. This CDR3 reads CSATQTRYEQYF. In DNA form, the CDR3 reads TGCAGCGCCACCCAGACGCGATACGAGCAGTACTTC.

The chain carries TRBV6-1 and TRBJ2-5; 10 bases agree with TRBD1. V dropped 5 bases and J dropped 3; count of bases not matched to a gene: 6. The CDR3 consists of 15 residues. Germline V lookup: CDR1 MNHNS, CDR2 SASEGT. CDR3 sequence reads: CASSRAGTGEETQYF. The DNA for the CDR3 is TGTGCCAGCAGTAGAGCCGGGACAGGGGAAGAGACCCAGTACTTC.

The rearrangement links TRBV7-2 to TRBJ2-7; D is undetermined. The CDR3 totals 13 residues. Between the trimmed V and J ends, which lost 4 bases and 3 bases, there was a span of 10 bases. Germline V lookup: CDR1 SGHTA, CDR2 FQGNSA. In nucleotides, the CDR3 is TGTGCCAGCAGCTCTCGGATTTACTACGAGCAGTACTTC. It translates to CASSSRIYYEQYF.

This clonotype was detected many times. This rearrangement joins TRBV29-1 to TRBJ1-1, with 7 bases that match TRBD1. The V gene end was trimmed by 7 bases and the J gene end by 1 base; junction bases not matched to a gene: 3. The CDR3 totals 12 residues. Germline lookup yields CDR1 SQVTM and CDR2 ANQGSEA. The CDR3 reads CSGGTANTEAFF. The CDR3 nucleotides are TGCAGCGGTGGGACAGCGAACACTGAAGCTTTCTTT.

This clonotype was counted ten times or more. The chain is built from TRBV25-1 and TRBJ1-2; no clear D gene. The CDR3 spans 11 residues. CDR1 is MGHDK and CDR2 is SYGVNS in the germline V gene. V lost 4 bases, J lost 7 bases, and 7 bases lay in between. The CDR3: CASSVSGGYTF. For the CDR3, the DNA is TGTGCCAGCAGTGTTAGTGGTGGCTACACCTTC.

This clonotype was seen only a few times. The chain recombines TRBV5-1 with TRBJ2-5, with a tentative D call TRBD1 (6 bases). CDR3 length: 15 residues. Trimming took off 3 bases at V and 5 bases at J, with 17 bases between the two ends. From germline, CDR1 is SGHRS and CDR2 YFSETQ. This chain's CDR3 is CASSSALTGLETQYF. CDR3 bases: TGCGCCAGCAGCTCCGCTCTGACAGGTCTGGAGACCCAGTACTTC.

With respect to this clonotype: One base away lies a much larger clone, so this may be a sequencing read error. The rearrangement uses TRBV6-5 and TRBJ1-1; the D gene is possibly TRBD1 (6 bases). This CDR3 region has 14 residues. The ends were cut back, 7 bases at V and 3 bases at J, with 15 bases in the middle. Germline CDR1 reads MNHEY; CDR2 reads SVGAGI. The CDR3 spells CASNLVQGDTEAFF. CDR3 sequence (DNA): TGTGCCAGCAATTTAGTACAGGGAGACACTGAAGCTTTCTTT.

This clonotype came up many times. The chain has TRBV7-8 and TRBJ1-5; D is unclear. CDR1 and CDR2 (germline): SGHVS, FQNEAQ. V lost 1 base and J 2 bases, leaving 9 bases between the germline ends. This CDR3 contains 15 residues. CDR3 amino acids: CASSLGPPGNQPQHF. CDR3 coding DNA: TGTGCCAGCAGCTTAGGCCCCCCGGGCAATCAGCCCCAGCATTTT. The full variable domain, its missing parts supplied by reference TRBV7-8 and TRBJ1-5, is GAGVSQSPRYKVAKRGQDVALRCDPISGHVSLFWYQQALGQGPEFLTYFQNEAQLDKSGLPSDRFFAERPEGSVSTLKIQRTQQEDSAVYLCASSLGPPGNQPQHFGDGTRLSIL.

The V and J genes are TRBV28 and TRBJ2-2; possible D gene TRBD1, 6 bases. V was shortened by 6 bases and J by 3 bases, with 17 bases between the two germline ends. Germline V gene sequence: CDR1 MDHEN, CDR2 SYDVKM. CDR3 length: 16 residues. CDR3 region: CASSPPGASDTGELFF. CDR3 sequence (DNA): TGTGCCAGCAGCCCCCCAGGGGCTTCGGACACCGGGGAGCTGTTTTTT.

The sample holds a few counts of this clonotype. This rearrangement joins TRBV2 to TRBJ2-1; 10 bases are a match to TRBD2. V shed 6 bases and J 8 bases; nucleotides not matched to a gene: 7. This CDR3 has 14 amino acids. Per germline, CDR1 SNHLY and CDR2 FYNNEI. The CDR3 is CASRKREGGDEQFF. CDR3 coding DNA: TGTGCCAGCAGAAAGCGGGAGGGTGGCGATGAGCAGTTCTTC. The complete variable domain, with remaining parts taken from reference TRBV2 and TRBJ2-1, reads EPEVTQTPSHQVTQMGQEVILRCVPISNHLYFYWYRQILGQKVEFLVSFYNNEISEKSEIFDDQFSVERPDGSNFTLKIRSTKLEDSAMYFCASRKREGGDEQFFGPGTRLTVL.

Regarding this clonotype: A single base separates this from a much larger clone, so it may be a read error. This chain connects TRBV27 to TRBJ2-7, with D tentatively TRBD1 (5 bases). The germline CDR1 and CDR2 sequences are MNHEY and SMNVEV (reference sequence). The ends were cut back, 5 bases at V and 6 bases at J, with 14 bases in the middle. This CDR3 spans 13 amino acids. The CDR3 nucleotides read TGTGCCAGCAGTGTAAGCAGGGTAAGCGAGCAGTACTTC. Translation: CASSVSRVSEQYF.

This clonotype showed up many times. This rearrangement joins TRBV12-3 or TRBV12-4 to TRBJ1-1; weak D call: TRBD1 (5 bases). V was cut by 0 bases and J by 1 base, with 15 bases left in between. The CDR3 has 17 amino acids. CDR3 region: CASSLAFGGEGNTEAFF. Here the CDR3 DNA reads TGTGCCAGCAGTTTAGCTTTCGGGGGGGAAGGGAACACTGAAGCTTTCTTT.

The table lists this clonotype with a few counts. The rearrangement joins TRBV9 to TRBJ1-3, with D perhaps TRBD1 (5 bases). The CDR3 extends over 15 amino acids. With 4 bases removed from V and 4 bases from J, the gap between germline ends came to 15 bases. CDR1 is SGDLS and CDR2 is YYNGEE in the germline V gene. CDR3 region: CASSPTRQPGNTIYF. CDR3 in DNA: TGTGCCAGCAGCCCGACCCGACAGCCCGGAAACACCATATATTTT.

The table lists this clonotype with many counts. The rearrangement uses TRBV27 and TRBJ1-1, with D possibly matching TRBD1 (6 bases). The ends were cut back, 2 bases at V and 1 base at J, with 17 bases in the middle. CDR3 length equals 17 residues. Germline CDR1 and CDR2: MNHEY and SMNVEV (reference sequence). Here the CDR3 reads CASSLEGVGARNTEAFF. The CDR3 region has the DNA TGTGCCAGCAGTTTAGAGGGGGTGGGGGCTCGGAACACTGAAGCTTTCTTT.

This sequence joins TRBV20-1 and TRBJ2-2; TRBD2 is a possible D gene (6 bases). Germline values: CDR1 DFQATT, CDR2 SNEGSKA (reference sequence). CDR3 length: 14 residues. The germline V and J ends were trimmed by 0 bases and 5 bases, with 10 bases remaining between them. The CDR3 nucleotides are TGCAGTGCTAGAGACCGGGGGAGGACCGGGGAGCTGTTTTTT. This sequence encodes CSARDRGRTGELFF.

The V gene is TRBV5-5, the J gene TRBJ2-5; no clear D. There are 14 residues in the CDR3. CDR1 is SGHKS and CDR2 is YYEKEE in the germline V gene (reference sequence). V dropped 0 bases and J dropped 5 bases, with 11 bases sitting between them. The CDR3 protein is CASSLVRRWETQYF. CDR3 DNA sequence: TGTGCCAGCAGCTTGGTGCGGCGGTGGGAGACCCAGTACTTC.

This chain uses TRBV19 with TRBJ1-2; D remains unclear. The V gene's germline CDR1 is LNHDA and CDR2 SQIVND (reference sequence). This CDR3 contains 17 residues. V was shortened by 6 bases and J by 2 bases, with 22 bases between the two germline ends. The CDR3 bases are TGTGCCAGTAGACCATACCTAACTATGGCGGACAACTATGGCTACACCTTC. This sequence encodes CASRPYLTMADNYGYTF.

The chain links TRBV29-1 to TRBJ1-1, with 10 bases identical to TRBD1. Germline trimming cut 5 bases from V and 6 bases from J; bases unmatched to any gene: 18. The CDR3 has 17 residues. Germline CDR1 reads SQVTM; CDR2 reads ANQGSEA. The CDR3 spells CSVRRQGAWGRISEAFF. The DNA of the CDR3 is TGCAGCGTTAGGAGACAGGGGGCATGGGGGAGGATCTCTGAAGCTTTCTTT.

In this sample, this clonotype turned up many times. This chain connects TRBV7-2 to TRBJ1-2, with a possible D match to TRBD1 (5 bases). The V end lost 5 bases, the J end lost 4 bases, and 14 bases lay between the germline ends. Germline V gene lookup returns CDR1 SGHTA and CDR2 FQGNSA. The CDR3 contains 14 residues. The CDR3 bases are TGTGCCAGCAGCGCCCCGTCCGGGACCTATGGCTACACCTTC. Translating gives CASSAPSGTYGYTF.

The CDR3 here is CASSEGTGTYGYTF. In DNA form, the CDR3 reads TGTGCCAGCAGTGAGGGGACAGGGACCTATGGCTACACCTTC. The chain links TRBV25-1 to TRBJ1-2, with 9 bases matching TRBD1. CDR3 size: 14 residues. The germline V gene encodes CDR1 MGHDK and CDR2 SYGVNS. The V and J ends lost 3 bases and 4 bases, in that order; junction bases with no gene match: 3.

This clonotype has ten or more counts. This chain uses TRBV28 with TRBJ1-5; D is perhaps TRBD1 (5 bases). The V gene's germline CDR1 is MDHEN and CDR2 SYDVKM. This CDR3 has 18 residues. The V end lost 1 base, the J end lost 1 base, and 17 bases lay between the germline ends. CDR3 DNA: TGTGCCAGCAGTTTATCCCTCGGGGCGCACCACAGCAATCAGCCCCAGCATTTT. Protein product: CASSLSLGAHHSNQPQHF.

With regard to this clonotype: This may come from a read error, since a much larger clone is one base off. The conserved closing phenylalanine or tryptophan is absent in this CDR3, likely reflecting a read error. This CDR3 is CSVVGQTYEQYL. CDR3 coding DNA: TGCAGCGTTGTTGGGCAGACCTACGAGCAGTACTTG. The gene calls are TRBV29-1 and TRBJ2-7; D remains unclear. CDR3 size: 12 residues. V was cut by 4 bases and J by 2 bases, with 9 bases left in between. CDR1 is SQVTM, CDR2 ANQGSEA, per germline.

This chain uses TRBV13 with TRBJ2-5; 12 nucleotides line up with TRBD2. The CDR3 runs to 13 residues. V trimming: 11 bases; J trimming: 5 bases; junction bases outside the gene matches: 6. Germline V lookup: CDR1 PRHDT, CDR2 FYEKMQ (reference sequence). The CDR3 loop reads CAGQTSGSETQYF. CDR3 bases: TGTGCCGGTCAGACTAGCGGGAGTGAGACCCAGTACTTC.

Ten or more counts support this clonotype. V is TRBV6-4 and J is TRBJ1-2; 8 nucleotides line up with TRBD1. Germline V lookup: CDR1 MRHNA, CDR2 SNTAGT. This CDR3 comprises 14 residues. Losses at the gene ends were 3 bases for V and 5 bases for J; bases not matched to a gene: 5. CDR3 nucleotides: TGTGCCAGCAGTGAGGGCAGGGGGCATTATGGCTACACCTTC. Amino acids: CASSEGRGHYGYTF.